One and the same sample provided the 28 T cell receptor beta chains below, sequenced in a study of cytomegalovirus exposure and HLA in healthy donors. Only in-frame clones appear in the TCRdb table, and some are missing; sequencing was by immunoSEQ multiplex PCR. The table shows 150,000 to 200,000 clones, with more than 75% occurring only once. Sequenced sample: PBMCs. These TCRs come from a woman younger than 45 in good health and CMV-seronegative.

V gene TRBV5-4 combines with J gene TRBJ1-1; 9 bases are a match to TRBD1. Looked up from germline, CDR1 is SGHNT and CDR2 is YYREEE (reference sequence). The CDR3 sequence is 18 residues long. Trimming cost V 0 bases and J 3 bases; bases outside gene matches: 12. CDR3 amino acids: CASSLDKFDRGSDTEAFF. The CDR3 bases are TGTGCCAGCAGCTTGGATAAATTCGACAGGGGGTCTGACACTGAAGCTTTCTTT.

The rearrangement uses TRBV30 and TRBJ1-3; the D is unclear. V lost 1 base, J lost 0 bases, and 16 bases lay in between. This CDR3 is 17 amino acids long. CDR1 is GTSNPN and CDR2 is SVGIG in the germline V gene (reference sequence). The CDR3: CAWSGGSVRTSGNTIYF. The CDR3 region has the DNA TGTGCCTGGAGTGGAGGGTCGGTAAGAACCTCTGGAAACACCATATATTTT.

The V call is TRBV7-9, the J call TRBJ2-3, with D possibly matching TRBD2 (6 bases). The V gene lost 1 base and the J gene lost 1 base, with 12 bases spanning the gap. The CDR3 spans 16 residues. Germline CDR1 is SEHNR and CDR2 is FQNEAQ (reference sequence). The CDR3 spells CASSLGSGGGTDTQYF. CDR3 sequence (DNA): TGTGCCAGCAGCTTAGGATCAGGAGGGGGCACAGATACGCAGTATTTT.

The V call is TRBV18, the J call TRBJ1-1; D remains unclear. The CDR3 covers 14 residues. The ends were cut back, 3 bases at V and 3 bases at J, with 11 bases in the middle. Germline lookup yields CDR1 KGHSH and CDR2 LQKENI. The CDR3 loop reads CASSPLPGDTEAFF. The CDR3 nucleotides read TGTGCCAGCTCACCGCTCCCGGGAGACACTGAAGCTTTCTTT.

V gene TRBV11-3 combines with J gene TRBJ2-1; no clear D. Between the trimmed V and J ends, which lost 3 bases and 7 bases, there was a span of 4 bases. The CDR3 is made up of 11 amino acids. CDR1 SGHNT and CDR2 YENEEA come from the germline V gene. The CDR3 sequence is CASSFGNEQFF. The CDR3 nucleotides are TGTGCCAGCAGCTTCGGTAATGAGCAGTTCTTC.

There are a few counts of this clone. The gene calls are TRBV27 and TRBJ1-6, with D unresolved. The CDR3 spans 13 residues. From germline, CDR1 is MNHEY and CDR2 SMNVEV (reference sequence). V lost 5 bases and J 14 bases, leaving 16 bases between the germline ends. In DNA form, the CDR3 reads TGTGCCAGCAGTCCTCGCTCGGGTCGGGCCCTCCACTTT. Translating it yields CASSPRSGRALHF.

This chain joins TRBV7-2 and TRBJ2-5; D unresolved. Germline values: CDR1 SGHTA, CDR2 FQGNSA. The CDR3 extends over 12 amino acids. The V gene lost 5 bases and the J gene lost 5 bases, with 9 bases spanning the gap. The CDR3 DNA reads as TGTGCCAGCAGCCCAGCGAGGGAGACCCAGTACTTC. Amino acid sequence: CASSPARETQYF.

This rearrangement joins TRBV5-1 to TRBJ2-1, with 7 bases aligning to TRBD2. The length of the CDR3 is 16 residues. V lost 4 bases and J lost 0; bases outside the gene matches: 7. CDR1 is SGHRS, CDR2 YFSETQ, per germline. CDR3 in amino acids: CASSRLAIPSYNEQFF. DNA for the CDR3: TGCGCCAGCAGCCGACTAGCTATCCCCTCCTACAATGAGCAGTTCTTC.

V usage is TRBV2 and J usage is TRBJ1-5; D gene uncertain. Deletions cut 6 bases from V and 6 bases from J, with 12 bases between. The CDR3 contains 13 residues. Germline lookup yields CDR1 SNHLY and CDR2 FYNNEI. The CDR3 here is CASSQQYGQPQHF. CDR3 nucleotides: TGTGCCAGCAGCCAACAGTACGGTCAGCCCCAGCATTTT.

A few counts support this clone. This rearrangement joins TRBV6-4 to TRBJ2-3; 11 bases map to TRBD2. CDR1 and CDR2 from the germline V gene are MRHNA and SNTAGT. The trim removed 3 bases at V and 4 bases at J, leaving 3 bases unmatched. The CDR3 has 15 residues. The chain's CDR3 is CASSENSGGADTQYF. The CDR3 coding sequence is TGTGCCAGCAGTGAAAATAGCGGGGGGGCAGATACGCAGTATTTT.

V and J are TRBV9 and TRBJ2-6; 8 positions agree with TRBD1. From germline, CDR1 is SGDLS and CDR2 YYNGEE. V shed 5 bases, J shed 2 bases, and the junction held 3 bases outside the gene matches. This CDR3 region has 15 residues. The CDR3 nucleotides read TGTGCCAGCAGTACAGGGGGAACTGGGGCCAACGTCCTGACTTTC. It is translated as CASSTGGTGANVLTF.

V and J are TRBV29-1 and TRBJ1-1, with 7 bases matching TRBD1. This CDR3 contains 13 residues. Per the germline V gene, CDR1 is SQVTM and CDR2 is ANQGSEA. The trim removed 7 bases at V and 0 bases at J, leaving 5 bases unmatched. CDR3 amino acids: CSDLQGMNTEAFF. The CDR3, as DNA: TGCAGCGACCTACAGGGGATGAACACTGAAGCTTTCTTT.

V is TRBV27 and J is TRBJ2-1, with TRBD2 matching over 11 bases. The V segment lost 4 bases and the J segment 2 bases; nucleotides outside the gene matches: 1. Looked up from germline, CDR1 is MNHEY and CDR2 is SMNVEV (reference sequence). There are 15 residues in the CDR3. The CDR3 sequence is CASSSSGGPYNEQFF. CDR3 nucleotides: TGTGCCAGCAGTTCTAGCGGGGGGCCCTACAATGAGCAGTTCTTC.

This chain links TRBV6-5 with TRBJ1-4, with D perhaps matching TRBD1 (5 bases). The CDR3 extends over 14 amino acids. The V end was cut by 6 bases, the J end by 5 bases, with 13 bases between. The germline V gene has CDR1 MNHEY and CDR2 SVGAGI. The CDR3 DNA reads as TGTGCCAGCAGACCTCGGACAAGAAATGAAAAACTGTTTTTT. It yields the protein CASRPRTRNEKLFF.

The V and J genes are TRBV7-8 and TRBJ2-3; TRBD1 is a possible D gene (8 bases). There are 16 residues in the CDR3. V lost 5 bases to trimming and J lost 1 base, with 16 bases between them. Germline V CDR1 and CDR2: SGHVS, FQNEAQ. The CDR3 sequence: CASSTTGGVGTDTQYF. The DNA of the CDR3 is TGTGCCAGCAGCACCACAGGGGGGGTGGGCACAGATACGCAGTATTTT.

The gene calls are TRBV2 and TRBJ2-5, with 8 bases aligning to TRBD2. The germline V gene encodes CDR1 SNHLY and CDR2 FYNNEI. This CDR3 is 13 amino acids long. V shed 11 bases and J 5 bases; nucleotides not matched to a gene: 10. The chain's CDR3 is CAGQRGNGETQYF. The CDR3, as DNA: TGTGCCGGACAGCGGGGGAATGGGGAGACCCAGTACTTC. Full variable domain (remainder filled in from reference TRBV2 and TRBJ2-5): EPEVTQTPSHQVTQMGQEVILRCVPISNHLYFYWYRQILGQKVEFLVSFYNNEISEKSEIFDDQFSVERPDGSNFTLKIRSTKLEDSAMYFCAGQRGNGETQYFGPGTRLLVL.

The gene calls are TRBV19 and TRBJ1-5; 7 nucleotides line up with TRBD1. The CDR3 is 13 amino acids. Germline CDR1 reads LNHDA; CDR2 reads SQIVND (reference sequence). The V segment lost 6 bases and the J segment 1 base; nucleotides outside the gene matches: 0. The CDR3 here is CASRTGSNQPQHF. CDR3 DNA: TGTGCCAGTAGGACAGGGAGCAATCAGCCCCAGCATTTT.

J is TRBJ1-2 and V is TRBV7-8; tentatively, D is TRBD1 (6 bases). V was shortened by 1 base and J by 6 bases, with 18 bases between the two germline ends. The germline V gene has CDR1 SGHVS and CDR2 FQNEAQ. The CDR3 consists of 16 residues. CDR3: CASSLGQATYGDGYTF. The CDR3 DNA reads as TGTGCCAGCAGCTTAGGACAGGCCACCTACGGGGATGGCTACACCTTC.

The genes are TRBV7-9 and TRBJ1-2, with a weak D call TRBD1 (6 bases). The V end was cut by 2 bases, the J end by 2 bases, with 12 bases between. The CDR3 sequence is 15 residues long. CDR1 SEHNR and CDR2 FQNEAQ come from the germline V gene (reference sequence). The CDR3, as DNA: TGTGCCAGCAGCTTACTGGCCGGGACAAACTATGGCTACACCTTC. Encoded protein: CASSLLAGTNYGYTF.

This clone was observed a single time. V usage is TRBV6-5 and J usage is TRBJ1-3; D ambiguous. Germline V lookup: CDR1 MNHEY, CDR2 SVGAGI. V dropped 5 bases and J dropped 2 bases, with 13 bases sitting between them. The CDR3 runs to 15 residues. The CDR3 here is CASSGNPMAGNTIYF. DNA of the CDR3: TGTGCCAGCAGTGGCAACCCCATGGCTGGAAACACCATATATTTT.

This chain uses TRBV11-2 with TRBJ2-3; no reliable D call. The germline gives CDR1 SGHAT, CDR2 FQNNGV. The CDR3 has 15 residues. The V and J ends lost 6 bases and 1 base respectively, with 14 bases between them. The CDR3 coding sequence is TGTGCCAGCAGTTCAGACACCTCCCGCACAGATACGCAGTATTTT. Amino acids: CASSSDTSRTDTQYF.

The chain combines TRBV2 with TRBJ1-5; D gene unclear. Germline V CDR1 and CDR2: SNHLY, FYNNEI. Between the trimmed V and J ends, which lost 6 bases and 9 bases, there was a span of 12 bases. The CDR3 is 12 amino acids. This chain's CDR3 is CASRRGSRPQHF. Written as DNA, the CDR3 is TGTGCCAGCAGGCGGGGTTCTCGGCCCCAGCATTTT.

CDR3 coding DNA: TGCAGCGTTGAACAGGTTAACAATGAGCAGTTCTTC. Protein product: CSVEQVNNEQFF. The chain employs TRBV29-1 and TRBJ2-1; D is unclear. This CDR3 region has 12 residues. From germline, CDR1 is SQVTM and CDR2 ANQGSEA. V lost 2 bases and J 5 bases, leaving 7 bases between the germline ends.

The chain uses TRBV11-3 and TRBJ2-3; a weak D match, TRBD2 (6 bases). The CDR3 is 16 residues long. Germline CDR1 SGHNT, CDR2 YENEEA. Trimming took 5 bases from V and 0 from J, leaving 15 bases between them. The CDR3 DNA is TGTGCCAGCAGCGACGGGAGTTACGGTAGCACAGATACGCAGTATTTT. Protein product: CASSDGSYGSTDTQYF.

The chain joins TRBV7-2 to TRBJ2-5; 12 bases match TRBD2. The CDR3 is 15 amino acids. V lost 5 bases and J lost 4; bases outside the gene matches: 5. Germline V CDR1 and CDR2: SGHTA, FQGNSA. The CDR3 loop reads CASSQLAGGGETQYF. The CDR3 nucleotides read TGTGCCAGCAGCCAACTAGCGGGGGGAGGAGAGACCCAGTACTTC.

In this sample, this clone turned up once. The chain couples TRBV4-1 to TRBJ2-5, with 7 bases lining up with TRBD2. Looked up from germline, CDR1 is MGHRA and CDR2 is YSYEKL. J lost 5 bases, V lost 0 bases, and 9 bases had no gene match. CDR3 length: 16 amino acids. The chain's CDR3 is CASSQEGPGGEETQYF. CDR3 coding DNA: TGCGCCAGCAGCCAAGAAGGTCCGGGGGGAGAGGAGACCCAGTACTTC.

This chain connects TRBV27 to TRBJ1-2, with 7 bases that match TRBD1. Germline values: CDR1 MNHEY, CDR2 SMNVEV (reference sequence). The CDR3 sequence is 14 residues long. V lost 5 bases, J lost 4 bases, and 7 bases stayed unmatched. The CDR3 loop is CASSRTGYPYGYTF. The CDR3 coding sequence is TGTGCCAGCAGTAGGACAGGTTATCCCTATGGCTACACCTTC.

The CDR3 reads CASSISRLGGAAGELFF. The CDR3, as DNA: TGTGCCAGTAGTATAAGTCGCCTCGGGGGGGCGGCCGGGGAGCTGTTTTTT. J is TRBJ2-2 and V is TRBV19, with 8 positions matching TRBD2. Germline lookup yields CDR1 LNHDA and CDR2 SQIVND (reference sequence). The CDR3 length is 17 residues. V shed 2 bases and J 6 bases; nucleotides not matched to a gene: 11.